The next 27 T cell receptor beta chains were all read from a single sample in a study of PD-1 blockade in classical Hodgkin lymphoma. Every patient relapsed after autologous stem cell transplantation, and brentuximab vedotin exposure varied. The protocol was immunoSEQ multiplex PCR, while the TCRdb copy is restricted to in-frame clones and leaves out a portion. The sample has tens of thousands of clones, 93% seen once. The sequences come from peripheral blood mononuclear cells (PBMCs), collected at baseline. The receptors come from a human donor with classical Hodgkin lymphoma.

V and J are TRBV4-1 and TRBJ2-7; D perhaps matches TRBD2 (5 bases). The CDR3 consists of 16 residues. V was shortened by 0 bases and J by 3 bases, with 15 bases between the two germline ends. CDR1 and CDR2 (germline): MGHRA, YSYEKL. The DNA for the CDR3 is TGCGCCAGCAGCCAAGAAGCGGCTTTGGGCGTCTACGAGCAGTACTTC. This sequence encodes CASSQEAALGVYEQYF.

The chain uses TRBV11-2 and TRBJ1-2; 9 bases are shared with TRBD1. The CDR3 is 14 amino acids. V trimming: 4 bases; J trimming: 8 bases; junction bases outside the gene matches: 8. Germline V gene lookup returns CDR1 SGHAT and CDR2 FQNNGV. CDR3 DNA sequence: TGTGCCAGCAGCTCAGGGACAGGGCCGCGAGGCTACACCTTC. Translating it yields CASSSGTGPRGYTF.

CDR3 amino acids: CASNEGQSVYNEQFF. Here the CDR3 DNA reads TGTGCCAGCAACGAGGGACAATCCGTATACAATGAGCAGTTCTTC. The V and J genes are TRBV9 and TRBJ2-1; possibly TRBD1 for D (6 bases). Trimming took off 6 bases at V and 4 bases at J, with 17 bases between the two ends. Germline CDR1 reads SGDLS; CDR2 reads YYNGEE. The CDR3 runs to 15 residues.

The CDR3 loop is CASSLEGRSQDEQYF. As DNA, the CDR3 is TGTGCCAGCAGCTTGGAGGGACGGTCTCAAGACGAGCAGTACTTC. This chain uses TRBV5-6 with TRBJ2-7, with D perhaps matching TRBD1 or TRBD2 (5 bases each). This CDR3 contains 15 residues. CDR1 is SGHDT, CDR2 YYEEEE, per germline. With 0 bases removed from V and 5 bases from J, the gap between germline ends came to 15 bases. Using reference TRBV5-6 and TRBJ2-7 for the parts outside the CDR3, the full variable domain is DAGVTQSPTHLIKTRGQQVTLRCSPKSGHDTVSWYQQALGQGPQFIFQYYEEEERQRGNFPDRFSGHQFPNYSSELNVNALLLGDSALYLCASSLEGRSQDEQYFGPGTRLTVT.

The V call is TRBV27, the J call TRBJ2-7; the D call may be TRBD1 or TRBD2 (5 bases each). Trimming took 2 bases from V and 5 from J, leaving 19 bases between them. The CDR3 loop spans 16 amino acids. CDR1 MNHEY and CDR2 SMNVEV come from the germline V gene (reference sequence). The CDR3 protein is CASSLTIGWGIDEQYF. DNA for the CDR3: TGTGCCAGCAGTTTAACTATCGGGTGGGGGATAGACGAGCAGTACTTC.

The chain is built from TRBV4-2 and TRBJ2-3; 7 nucleotides match TRBD2. Germline loops: CDR1 LGHNA, CDR2 YNFKEQ. V was pared by 3 bases and J by 1 base, with 7 bases of the junction left unmatched. The CDR3 has 16 residues. The CDR3 sequence is CASSQDLAVGTDTQYF. CDR3 DNA sequence: TGTGCCAGCAGCCAGGATCTAGCGGTGGGCACAGATACGCAGTATTTT.

This clone was observed a single time. The chain uses TRBV11-2 and TRBJ2-2; 8 bases fit TRBD1. The CDR3 totals 16 residues. V shed 5 bases and J 1 base; nucleotides not matched to a gene: 6. Germline V gives CDR1 SGHAT, CDR2 FQNNGV. The CDR3 loop reads CASSITGTGNTGELFF. In DNA, the CDR3 is TGTGCCAGCAGCATAACCGGGACAGGGAACACCGGGGAGCTGTTTTTT.

V gene TRBV29-1 combines with J gene TRBJ2-5, with D tentatively TRBD2 (6 bases). Germline V gives CDR1 SQVTM, CDR2 ANQGSEA. CDR3 length equals 16 residues. Between the trimmed V and J ends, which lost 5 bases and 7 bases, there was a span of 26 bases. The CDR3 sequence is CSVPEAPGTSSGTQYF. The CDR3 region has the DNA TGCAGCGTTCCTGAGGCCCCCGGGACTTCGTCTGGGACCCAGTACTTC.

The chain couples TRBV28 to TRBJ2-1, with D unclear. The CDR3 covers 14 residues. The V and J ends lost 5 bases and 8 bases respectively, with 16 bases between them. Germline lookup yields CDR1 MDHEN and CDR2 SYDVKM. The CDR3 DNA is TGTGCCAGCAGTCCAAATATCGCGGCGTATGAGCAGTTCTTC. Protein sequence: CASSPNIAAYEQFF.

The gene calls are TRBV19 and TRBJ1-5, with a possible D match to TRBD1 (5 bases). Germline assignment: CDR1 LNHDA and CDR2 SQIVND (reference sequence). CDR3 length: 15 residues. V was clipped by 3 bases and J by 3 bases, with 12 bases between them. CDR3 sequence (DNA): TGTGCCAGTAGTATCGGGGGAGTGTTCAATCAGCCCCAGCATTTT. Translated: CASSIGGVFNQPQHF.

The rearrangement joins TRBV6-1 to TRBJ1-4, with a tentative D call TRBD1 (5 bases). The CDR3 has 15 residues. The V gene lost 6 bases and the J gene lost 4 bases, with 15 bases spanning the gap. Germline-derived CDR1 and CDR2 are MNHNS and SASEGT. CDR3 region: CASRPDPGNNEKLFF. The CDR3 bases are TGTGCCAGCAGGCCCGATCCAGGGAATAATGAAAAACTGTTTTTT.

This chain links TRBV29-1 with TRBJ1-2; D gene unclear. V dropped 5 bases and J dropped 5 bases, with 12 bases sitting between them. The germline gives CDR1 SQVTM, CDR2 ANQGSEA. The CDR3 has 12 amino acids. The CDR3 protein is CSVYPWNYGYTF. In DNA, the CDR3 is TGCAGCGTTTATCCCTGGAATTATGGCTACACCTTC.

This chain connects TRBV9 to TRBJ2-7, with TRBD2 as a possible D gene (6 bases). Trimming left V 0 bases short and J 0 bases short, with 13 bases between. There are 16 residues in the CDR3. Germline lookup yields CDR1 SGDLS and CDR2 YYNGEE. CDR3: CASSVAQEGTSYEQYF. The DNA for the CDR3 is TGTGCCAGCAGCGTAGCTCAGGAGGGCACCTCCTACGAGCAGTACTTC.

The J gene is TRBJ1-5, the V gene TRBV7-3, with 11 bases matching TRBD1. Germline values: CDR1 SGHTA, CDR2 FQGTGA. Unmatched junction bases numbered 6, after V lost 5 bases and J lost 6 bases. The CDR3 totals 15 residues. CDR3 in DNA: TGTGCCAGCAGCACGGGACAGGGGGTGGGTCAGCCCCAGCATTTT. Residues: CASSTGQGVGQPQHF.

The chain couples TRBV5-6 to TRBJ1-1; 7 bases fit TRBD1. The germline gives CDR1 SGHDT, CDR2 YYEEEE. With 2 bases clipped from V and 1 base from J, the junction kept 2 bases outside the gene matches. This CDR3 has 14 amino acids. CDR3 in amino acids: CASSFGTANTEAFF. The CDR3 region has the DNA TGTGCCAGCAGCTTCGGGACAGCGAACACTGAAGCTTTCTTT. Full variable domain (missing parts from reference TRBV5-6 and TRBJ1-1): DAGVTQSPTHLIKTRGQQVTLRCSPKSGHDTVSWYQQALGQGPQFIFQYYEEEERQRGNFPDRFSGHQFPNYSSELNVNALLLGDSALYLCASSFGTANTEAFFGQGTRLTVV.

The chain recombines TRBV11-2 with TRBJ2-5, with D perhaps TRBD2 (5 bases). CDR3 size: 16 residues. Deletions cut 3 bases from V and 0 bases from J, with 14 bases between. CDR1 and CDR2 from the germline V gene are SGHAT and FQNNGV. The DNA for the CDR3 is TGTGCCAGCAGCTTGAGGGCAGTCGAGTACCAAGAGACCCAGTACTTC. Its protein product is CASSLRAVEYQETQYF.

The chain carries TRBV5-1 and TRBJ1-1; D gene unclear. The CDR3 runs to 14 residues. The germline V and J ends were trimmed by 2 bases and 1 base, with 9 bases remaining between them. CDR1 and CDR2 (germline): SGHRS, YFSETQ. CDR3 sequence reads: CASSFTTGNTEAFF. CDR3 DNA sequence: TGCGCCAGCAGCTTCACGACCGGGAACACTGAAGCTTTCTTT.

V gene TRBV9 combines with J gene TRBJ1-2; possible D gene TRBD1, 5 bases. Trimming stripped 2 bases from V and 6 bases from J, with 17 bases between. The CDR3 consists of 15 residues. Germline V gene sequence: CDR1 SGDLS, CDR2 YYNGEE. The CDR3 reads CASSVGGRGADGYTF. The DNA of the CDR3 is TGTGCCAGCAGCGTCGGAGGAAGGGGCGCAGATGGCTACACCTTC.

The sample holds one count of this clone. This rearrangement joins TRBV29-1 to TRBJ1-2, with D unclear. The germline V and J ends were trimmed by 4 bases and 6 bases, with 12 bases remaining between them. The CDR3 has 12 residues. Germline-derived CDR1 and CDR2 are SQVTM and ANQGSEA. CDR3 protein: CSVAPDRDGYTF. DNA for the CDR3: TGCAGCGTTGCCCCGGACCGGGATGGCTACACCTTC.

The rearrangement uses TRBV7-2 and TRBJ2-5; no firm D call. This CDR3 has 13 amino acids. CDR1 is SGHTA, CDR2 FQGNSA, per germline. V lost 5 bases, J lost 0 bases, and 7 bases lay in between. CDR3 loop: CASSIPYQETQYF. CDR3 nucleotide sequence: TGTGCCAGCAGCATTCCGTACCAAGAGACCCAGTACTTC.

The J gene is TRBJ2-4, the V gene TRBV11-2, with D unclear. The ends were cut back, 0 bases at V and 5 bases at J, with 8 bases in the middle. The CDR3 has 14 residues. In germline, CDR1 is SGHAT, CDR2 FQNNGV. The CDR3 is CASSLDTSQNIQYF. The CDR3 nucleotides are TGTGCCAGCAGCTTAGATACCAGCCAAAACATTCAGTACTTC.

This clone is a singleton in its sample. The chain couples TRBV5-5 to TRBJ2-7; D gene unclear. Trimming took off 0 bases at V and 3 bases at J, with 4 bases between the two ends. The CDR3 has 12 residues. Germline-derived CDR1 and CDR2 are SGHKS and YYEKEE (reference sequence). CDR3 sequence reads: CASSLGIYEQYF. CDR3 in DNA: TGTGCCAGCAGCTTGGGCATCTACGAGCAGTACTTC.

The V and J genes are TRBV19 and TRBJ2-7; D is unclear. V was clipped by 6 bases and J by 0 bases, with 9 bases between them. CDR1 and CDR2 from the germline V gene are LNHDA and SQIVND (reference sequence). This CDR3 contains 13 residues. The CDR3 DNA is TGTGCCAGTAGGGGCTTACACTCCTACGAGCAGTACTTC. It translates to CASRGLHSYEQYF.

The chain uses TRBV4-2 and TRBJ1-4; TRBD1 agrees at 10 bases. The CDR3 has 15 residues. Germline V gives CDR1 LGHNA, CDR2 YNFKEQ. J lost 7 bases, V lost 5 bases, and 7 bases had no gene match. The CDR3 reads CASSARDRGSEKLFF. The CDR3 region has the DNA TGTGCCAGCAGCGCCAGGGACAGGGGAAGTGAAAAACTGTTTTTT.

The chain's CDR3 is CASTAGSSAPQLHEQYF. CDR3 coding DNA: TGTGCCAGCACCGCCGGGAGTAGCGCCCCCCAGCTCCACGAGCAGTACTTC. The chain employs TRBV18 and TRBJ2-7, with D perhaps matching TRBD2 (6 bases). This CDR3 region has 17 residues. V shed 8 bases and J shed 5 bases, with 28 bases lying between them. Germline V gene data show CDR1 as KGHSH and CDR2 as LQKENI.

The V gene is TRBV6-1, the J gene TRBJ2-1, with 9 bases lining up with TRBD2. The CDR3 consists of 15 residues. V lost 5 bases to trimming and J lost 6 bases; unmatched junction nucleotides: 8. The germline CDR1 and CDR2 sequences are MNHNS and SASEGT. CDR3 sequence: CASSIRLAETNEQFF. CDR3 coding DNA: TGTGCCAGCAGTATCCGACTAGCGGAGACCAATGAGCAGTTCTTC.

The rearrangement joins TRBV9 to TRBJ2-3; D call uncertain. Trimming pared 0 bases from V and 6 bases from J, leaving 5 bases between. CDR1 and CDR2 (germline): SGDLS, YYNGEE. This CDR3 has 12 residues. The CDR3 DNA is TGTGCCAGCAGCGTAGTTGGGGATACGCAGTATTTT. Residues: CASSVVGDTQYF.